This T cell receptor (beta chain) emerged from a study of cytomegalovirus exposure and HLA in healthy donors. Overall study findings and caveats: Most TCR sequences proved rare, with some public TCRs found in many donors.

With 60 Vbeta and 13 Jbeta primers, the PCR was carried out. Profiled with immunoSEQ multiplex PCR; TCRdb holds only in-frame clones, not every one. Recorded here are just over 20,000 clones; the top ten clones represent around a fifth. Germline CDR1 reads KGHSH; CDR2 reads LQKENI. V lost 2 bases and J lost 7; bases outside the gene matches: 4. The CDR3 runs 15 residues. As for this clone: No antigen is known for it.

The V gene is TRBV18, the J gene TRBJ2-7, with 14 nucleotides matching TRBD2. This TCR was recovered from a man in his 60s in good health and CMV-seropositive. The specimen sequenced was PBMCs. Written as DNA, the CDR3 is TGTGCCAGCTCACCAGGGACTAGCGGGAGTCAAGAGCAGTACTTC. Its protein is CASSPGTSGSQEQYF.